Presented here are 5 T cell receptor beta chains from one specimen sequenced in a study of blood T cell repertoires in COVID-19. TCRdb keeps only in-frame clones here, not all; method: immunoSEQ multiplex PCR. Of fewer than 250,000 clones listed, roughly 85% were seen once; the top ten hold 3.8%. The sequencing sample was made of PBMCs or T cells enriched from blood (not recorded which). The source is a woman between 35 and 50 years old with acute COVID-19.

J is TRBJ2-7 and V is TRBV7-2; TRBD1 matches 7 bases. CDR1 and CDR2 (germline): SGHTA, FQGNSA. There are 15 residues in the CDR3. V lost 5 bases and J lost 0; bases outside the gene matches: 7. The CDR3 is CASSRRQGGSYEQYF. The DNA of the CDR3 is TGTGCCAGCAGCCGCCGACAGGGCGGCTCCTACGAGCAGTACTTC.

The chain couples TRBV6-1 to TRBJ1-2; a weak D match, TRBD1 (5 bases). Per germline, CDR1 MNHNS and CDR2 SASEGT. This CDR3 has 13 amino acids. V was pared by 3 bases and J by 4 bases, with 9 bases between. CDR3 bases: TGTGCCAGCAGTGAGACAGCGGGCTATGGCTACACCTTC. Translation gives CASSETAGYGYTF.

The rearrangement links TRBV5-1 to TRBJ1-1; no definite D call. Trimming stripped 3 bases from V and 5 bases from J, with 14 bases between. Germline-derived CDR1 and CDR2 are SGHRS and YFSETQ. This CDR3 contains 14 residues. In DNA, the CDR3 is TGCGCCAGCAGCTCAAAATCGGGCGGGACTGAAGCTTTCTTT. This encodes CASSSKSGGTEAFF.

CDR3: CASSRIGTGGDEKLFF. The CDR3 coding sequence is TGTGCCAGCTCACGAATCGGGACAGGGGGCGATGAAAAACTGTTTTTT. J is TRBJ1-4 and V is TRBV18; 12 bases fit TRBD1. Looked up from germline, CDR1 is KGHSH and CDR2 is LQKENI. The junction had 6 bases not matched to a gene; V was cut back by 4 bases and J by 6 bases. The CDR3 has 16 residues. The complete variable domain, with remaining parts taken from reference TRBV18 and TRBJ1-4, reads NAGVMQNPRHLVRRRGQEARLRCSPMKGHSHVYWYRQLPEEGLKFMVYLQKENIIDESGMPKERFSAEFPKEGPSILRIQQVVRGDSAAYFCASSRIGTGGDEKLFFGSGTQLSVL.

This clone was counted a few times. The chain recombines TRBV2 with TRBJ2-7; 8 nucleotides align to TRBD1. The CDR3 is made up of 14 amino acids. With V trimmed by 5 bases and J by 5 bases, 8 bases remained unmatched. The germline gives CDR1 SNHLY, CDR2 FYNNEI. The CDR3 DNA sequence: TGTGCCAGCAGTCCTCGGGACAGGCTAAACGAGCAGTACTTC. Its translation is CASSPRDRLNEQYF.